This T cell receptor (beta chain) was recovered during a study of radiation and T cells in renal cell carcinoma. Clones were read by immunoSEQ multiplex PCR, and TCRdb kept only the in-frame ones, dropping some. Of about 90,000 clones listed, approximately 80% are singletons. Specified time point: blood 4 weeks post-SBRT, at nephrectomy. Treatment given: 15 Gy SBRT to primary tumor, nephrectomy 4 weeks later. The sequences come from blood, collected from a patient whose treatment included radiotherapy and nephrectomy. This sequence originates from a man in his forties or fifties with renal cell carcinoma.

CDR3 DNA sequence: TGTGCCAGCTCACCAGGCGAGCTAGCGGGGGTGGATGAGCAGTTCTTC. It encodes CASSPGELAGVDEQFF. The chain has TRBV18 and TRBJ2-1; the match to TRBD2 covers 10 bases. CDR3 size: 16 residues. Germline V CDR1 and CDR2: KGHSH, LQKENI. Trimming cost V 2 bases and J 8 bases; bases outside gene matches: 9.